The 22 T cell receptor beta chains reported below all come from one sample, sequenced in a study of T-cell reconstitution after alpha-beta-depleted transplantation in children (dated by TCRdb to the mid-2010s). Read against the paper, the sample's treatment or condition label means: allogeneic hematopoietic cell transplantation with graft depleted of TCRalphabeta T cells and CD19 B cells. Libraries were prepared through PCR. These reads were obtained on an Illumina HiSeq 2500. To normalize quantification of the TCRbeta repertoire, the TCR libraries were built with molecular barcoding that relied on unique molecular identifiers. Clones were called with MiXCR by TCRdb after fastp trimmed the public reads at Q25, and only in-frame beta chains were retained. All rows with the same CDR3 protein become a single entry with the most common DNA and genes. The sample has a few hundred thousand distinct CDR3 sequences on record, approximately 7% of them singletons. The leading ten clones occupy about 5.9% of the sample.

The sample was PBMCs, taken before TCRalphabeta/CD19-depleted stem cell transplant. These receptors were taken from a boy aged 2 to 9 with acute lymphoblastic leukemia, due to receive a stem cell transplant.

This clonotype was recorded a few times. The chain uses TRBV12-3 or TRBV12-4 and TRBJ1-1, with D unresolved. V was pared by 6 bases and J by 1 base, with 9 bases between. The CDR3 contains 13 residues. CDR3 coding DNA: TGTGCCAGCAGGCCTACCCAGAACACTGAAGCTTTCTTT. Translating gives CASRPTQNTEAFF.

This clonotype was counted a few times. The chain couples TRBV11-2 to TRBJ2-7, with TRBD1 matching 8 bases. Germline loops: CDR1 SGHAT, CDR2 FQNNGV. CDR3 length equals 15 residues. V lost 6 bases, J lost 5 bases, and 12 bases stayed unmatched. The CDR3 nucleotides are TGTGCCAGCAGTTCAGGGGGCCCTACCTTGGACGAGCAGTACTTC. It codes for CASSSGGPTLDEQYF.

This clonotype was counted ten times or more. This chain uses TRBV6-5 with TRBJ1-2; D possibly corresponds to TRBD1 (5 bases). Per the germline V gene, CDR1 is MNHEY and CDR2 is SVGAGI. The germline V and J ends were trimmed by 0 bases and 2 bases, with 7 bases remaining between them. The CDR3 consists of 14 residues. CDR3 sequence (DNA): TGTGCCAGCAGTTACTCTAGGGGAAACTATGGCTACACCTTC. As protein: CASSYSRGNYGYTF.

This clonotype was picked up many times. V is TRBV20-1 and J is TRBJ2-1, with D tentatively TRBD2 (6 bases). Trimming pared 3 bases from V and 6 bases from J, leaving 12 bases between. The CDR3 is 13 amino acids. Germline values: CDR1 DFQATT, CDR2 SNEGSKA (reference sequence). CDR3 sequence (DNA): TGCAGTGCTAGTTCTCTAGCGCTCAATGAGCAGTTCTTC. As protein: CSASSLALNEQFF.

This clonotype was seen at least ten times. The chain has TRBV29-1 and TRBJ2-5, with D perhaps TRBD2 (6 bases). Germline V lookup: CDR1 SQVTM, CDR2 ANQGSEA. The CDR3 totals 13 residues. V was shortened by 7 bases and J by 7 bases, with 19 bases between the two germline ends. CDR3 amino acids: CSGQGGGSATQYF. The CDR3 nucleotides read TGCAGCGGGCAGGGTGGGGGGAGCGCGACCCAGTACTTC.

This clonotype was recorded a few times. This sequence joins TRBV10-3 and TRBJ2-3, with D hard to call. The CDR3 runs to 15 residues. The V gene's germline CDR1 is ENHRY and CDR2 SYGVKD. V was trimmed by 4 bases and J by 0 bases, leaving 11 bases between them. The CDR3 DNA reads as TGTGCCATCAGTGCCCAGAGCGCGAGCACAGATACGCAGTATTTT. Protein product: CAISAQSASTDTQYF.

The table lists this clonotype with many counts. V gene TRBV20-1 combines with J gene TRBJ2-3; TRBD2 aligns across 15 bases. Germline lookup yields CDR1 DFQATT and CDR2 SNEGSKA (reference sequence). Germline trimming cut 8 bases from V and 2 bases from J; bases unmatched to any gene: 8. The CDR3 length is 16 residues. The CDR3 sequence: CSPGTSGRTFTDTQYF. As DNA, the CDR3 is TGCAGTCCGGGGACTAGCGGGAGGACCTTCACAGATACGCAGTATTTT.

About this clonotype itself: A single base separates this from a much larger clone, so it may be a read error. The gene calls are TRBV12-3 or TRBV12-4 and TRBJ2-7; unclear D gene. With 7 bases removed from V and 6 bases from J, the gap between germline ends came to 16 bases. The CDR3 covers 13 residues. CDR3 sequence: CASTNGFRSEQYF. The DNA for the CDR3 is TGTGCCAGCACCAATGGGTTTAGGAGCGAGCAGTACTTC.

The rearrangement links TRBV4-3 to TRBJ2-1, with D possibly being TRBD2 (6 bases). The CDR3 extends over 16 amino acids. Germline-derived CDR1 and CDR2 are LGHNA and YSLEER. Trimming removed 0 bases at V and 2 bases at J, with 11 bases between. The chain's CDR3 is CASSQDGGLTYNEQFF. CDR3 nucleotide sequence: TGCGCCAGCAGCCAAGATGGAGGGCTTACCTACAATGAGCAGTTCTTC.

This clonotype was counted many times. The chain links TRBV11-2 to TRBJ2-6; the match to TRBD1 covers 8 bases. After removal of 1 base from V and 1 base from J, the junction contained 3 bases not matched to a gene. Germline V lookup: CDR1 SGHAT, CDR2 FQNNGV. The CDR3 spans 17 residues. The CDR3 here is CASSLGQGASGANVLTF. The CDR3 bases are TGTGCCAGCAGCTTAGGGCAGGGGGCGTCTGGGGCCAACGTCCTGACTTTC.

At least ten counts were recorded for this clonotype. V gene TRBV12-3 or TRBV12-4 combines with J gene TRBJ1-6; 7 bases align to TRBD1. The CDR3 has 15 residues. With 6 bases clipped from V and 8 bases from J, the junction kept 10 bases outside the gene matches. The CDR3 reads CASSQGGNGDSPLHF. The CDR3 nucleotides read TGTGCCAGCAGCCAGGGGGGGAACGGGGATTCACCCCTCCACTTT.

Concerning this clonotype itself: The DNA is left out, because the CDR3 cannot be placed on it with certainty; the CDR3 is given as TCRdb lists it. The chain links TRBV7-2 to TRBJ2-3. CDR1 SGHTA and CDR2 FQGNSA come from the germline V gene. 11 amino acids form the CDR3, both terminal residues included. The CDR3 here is CASSFVGIGNF.

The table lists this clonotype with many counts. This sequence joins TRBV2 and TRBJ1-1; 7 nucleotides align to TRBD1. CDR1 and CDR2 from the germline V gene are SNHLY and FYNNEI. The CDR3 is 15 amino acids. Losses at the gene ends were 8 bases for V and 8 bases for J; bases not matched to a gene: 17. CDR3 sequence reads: CASQTIERGQAEAFF. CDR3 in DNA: TGTGCCAGCCAAACTATAGAGAGGGGGCAAGCGGAAGCTTTCTTT.

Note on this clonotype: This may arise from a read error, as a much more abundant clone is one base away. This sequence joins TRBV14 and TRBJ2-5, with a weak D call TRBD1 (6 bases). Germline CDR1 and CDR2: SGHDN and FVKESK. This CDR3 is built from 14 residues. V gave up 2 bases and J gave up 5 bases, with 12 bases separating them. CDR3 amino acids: CASSQYTGWETQYF. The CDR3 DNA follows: TGTGCCAGCAGCCAATATACAGGGTGGGAGACCCAGTACTTC. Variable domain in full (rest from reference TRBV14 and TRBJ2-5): EAGVTQFPSHSVIEKGQTVTLRCDPISGHDNLYWYRRVMGKEIKFLLHFVKESKQDESGMPNNRFLAERTGGTYSTLKVQPAELEDSGVYFCASSQYTGWETQYFGPGTRLLVL.

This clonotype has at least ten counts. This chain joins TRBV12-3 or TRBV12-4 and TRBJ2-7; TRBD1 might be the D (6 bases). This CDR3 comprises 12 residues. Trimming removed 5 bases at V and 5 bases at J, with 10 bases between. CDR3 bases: TGTGCCAGCAGTCCCCAGGGGAACGAGCAGTACTTC. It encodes CASSPQGNEQYF.

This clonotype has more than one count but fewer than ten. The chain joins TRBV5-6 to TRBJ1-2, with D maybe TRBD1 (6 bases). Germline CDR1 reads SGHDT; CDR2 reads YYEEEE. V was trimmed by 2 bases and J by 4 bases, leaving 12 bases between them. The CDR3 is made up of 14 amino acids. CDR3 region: CASSFRGLVYGYTF. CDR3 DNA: TGTGCCAGCAGCTTCCGGGGGCTCGTCTATGGCTACACCTTC. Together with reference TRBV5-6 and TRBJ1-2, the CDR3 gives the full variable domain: DAGVTQSPTHLIKTRGQQVTLRCSPKSGHDTVSWYQQALGQGPQFIFQYYEEEERQRGNFPDRFSGHQFPNYSSELNVNALLLGDSALYLCASSFRGLVYGYTFGSGTRLTVV.

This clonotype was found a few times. For the CDR3, the DNA is TGTGCCAGCAGTTCACCAGGGGAAGGATCACCCCTCCACTTT. The encoded protein is CASSSPGEGSPLHF. The gene calls are TRBV28 and TRBJ1-6, with TRBD1 as a possible D gene (6 bases). Germline V gives CDR1 MDHEN, CDR2 SYDVKM. Trimming left V 4 bases short and J 10 bases short, with 14 bases between. The CDR3 sequence is 14 residues long.

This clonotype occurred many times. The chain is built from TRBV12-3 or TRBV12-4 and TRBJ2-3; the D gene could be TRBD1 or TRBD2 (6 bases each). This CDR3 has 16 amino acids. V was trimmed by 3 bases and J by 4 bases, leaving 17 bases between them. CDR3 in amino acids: CASSFSEQGGPDTQYF. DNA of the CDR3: TGTGCCAGCAGTTTCTCAGAACAGGGAGGCCCAGATACGCAGTATTTT.

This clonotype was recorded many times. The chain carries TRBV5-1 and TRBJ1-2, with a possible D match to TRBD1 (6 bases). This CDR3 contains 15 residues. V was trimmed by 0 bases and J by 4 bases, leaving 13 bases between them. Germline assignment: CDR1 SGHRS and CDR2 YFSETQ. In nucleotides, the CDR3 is TGCGCCAGCAGCTTGGGCCCAGGGGACGTCTATGGCTACACCTTC. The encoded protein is CASSLGPGDVYGYTF.

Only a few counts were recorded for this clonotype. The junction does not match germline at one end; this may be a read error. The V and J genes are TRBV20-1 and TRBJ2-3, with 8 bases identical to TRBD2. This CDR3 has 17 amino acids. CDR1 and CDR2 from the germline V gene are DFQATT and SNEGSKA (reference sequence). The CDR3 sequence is CCARAANPGLEVDTQYF. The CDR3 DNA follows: TGCTGTGCTAGAGCCGCCAATCCGGGACTAGAGGTAGATACGCAGTATTTT.

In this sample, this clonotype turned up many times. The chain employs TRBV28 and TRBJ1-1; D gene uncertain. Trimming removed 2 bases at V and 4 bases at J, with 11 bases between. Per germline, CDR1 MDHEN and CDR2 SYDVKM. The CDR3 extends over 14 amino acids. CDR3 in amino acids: CASSLSVGPTEAFF. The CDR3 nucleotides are TGTGCCAGCAGTTTAAGCGTCGGGCCCACTGAAGCTTTCTTT.

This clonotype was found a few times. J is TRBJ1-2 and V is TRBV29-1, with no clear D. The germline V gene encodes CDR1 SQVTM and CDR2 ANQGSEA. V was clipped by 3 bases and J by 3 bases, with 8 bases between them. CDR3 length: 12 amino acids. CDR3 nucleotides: TGCAGCGTTGATGTGGGAGACTATGGCTACACCTTC. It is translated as CSVDVGDYGYTF.